The subject of this entry is one TCR beta chain. The data belong to a study of PD-L1 blockade in urothelial cancer. Profiled with immunoSEQ multiplex PCR; TCRdb holds only in-frame clones, not every one. The sample lists more than 45,000 clones; around 85% were seen once. In germline, CDR1 is MNHEY, CDR2 SVGAGI. With 0 bases clipped from V and 7 bases from J, the junction kept 2 bases outside the gene matches. The CDR3 spans 14 residues. Sequencing used PBMCs, obtained around atezolizumab (anti-PD-L1) treatment. The clonotype was recovered from a man aged 60 to 75 with urothelial cancer. The rearrangement links TRBV6-5 to TRBJ1-4, with TRBD1 matching 7 bases. CDR3 residues: CASSYSTGIEKLFF. DNA of the CDR3: TGTGCCAGCAGTTACTCGACAGGGATTGAAAAACTGTTTTTT.